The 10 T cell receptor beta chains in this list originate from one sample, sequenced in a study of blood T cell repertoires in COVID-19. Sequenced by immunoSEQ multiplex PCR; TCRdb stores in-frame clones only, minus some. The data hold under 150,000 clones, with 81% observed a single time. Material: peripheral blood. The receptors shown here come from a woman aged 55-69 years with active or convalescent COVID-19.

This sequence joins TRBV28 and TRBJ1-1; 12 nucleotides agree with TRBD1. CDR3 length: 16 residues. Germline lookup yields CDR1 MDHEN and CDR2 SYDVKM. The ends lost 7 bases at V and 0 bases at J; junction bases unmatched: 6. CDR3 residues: CASTGGTGGMNTEAFF. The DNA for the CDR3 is TGTGCCAGCACCGGGGGGACAGGGGGCATGAACACTGAAGCTTTCTTT. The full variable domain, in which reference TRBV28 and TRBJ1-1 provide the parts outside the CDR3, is DVKVTQSSRYLVKRTGEKVFLECVQDMDHENMFWYRQDPGLGLRLIYFSYDVKMKEKGDIPEGYSVSREKKERFSLILESASTNQTSMYLCASTGGTGGMNTEAFFGQGTRLTVV.

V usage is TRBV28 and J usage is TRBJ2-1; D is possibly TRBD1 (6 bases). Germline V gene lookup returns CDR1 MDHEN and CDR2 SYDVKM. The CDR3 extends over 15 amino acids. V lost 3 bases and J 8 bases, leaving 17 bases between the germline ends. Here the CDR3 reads CASSFRPGVGYEQFF. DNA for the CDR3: TGTGCCAGCAGTTTCAGGCCAGGGGTAGGGTATGAGCAGTTCTTC.

CDR3 nucleotide sequence: TGTGCCAGCTCGGGGGTTAGCAATCAGCCCCAGCATTTT. Protein sequence: CASSGVSNQPQHF. The chain links TRBV27 to TRBJ1-5, with D perhaps matching TRBD1 (5 bases). V was cut by 8 bases and J by 0 bases, with 8 bases left in between. The CDR3 is 13 residues long. Germline assignment: CDR1 MNHEY and CDR2 SMNVEV (reference sequence).

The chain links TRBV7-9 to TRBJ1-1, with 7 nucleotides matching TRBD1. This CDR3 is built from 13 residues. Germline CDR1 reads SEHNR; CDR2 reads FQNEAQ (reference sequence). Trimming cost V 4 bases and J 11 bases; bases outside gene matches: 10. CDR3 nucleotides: TGTGCCAGCAGCTCCAACAGGGGAGGTGATGCTTTCTTT. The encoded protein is CASSSNRGGDAFF.

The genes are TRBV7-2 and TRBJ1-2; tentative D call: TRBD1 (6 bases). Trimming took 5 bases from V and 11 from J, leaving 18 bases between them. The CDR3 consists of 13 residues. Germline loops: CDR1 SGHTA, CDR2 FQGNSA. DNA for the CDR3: TGTGCCAGCAGCCCCCAGCGGGACACGGGATACACCTTC. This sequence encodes CASSPQRDTGYTF.

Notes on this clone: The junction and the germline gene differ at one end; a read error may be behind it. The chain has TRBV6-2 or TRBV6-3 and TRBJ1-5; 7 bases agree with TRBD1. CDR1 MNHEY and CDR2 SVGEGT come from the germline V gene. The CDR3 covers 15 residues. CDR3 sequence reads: CASSYSGTANRPQHF. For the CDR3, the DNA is TGTGCCAGCAGTTACTCCGGGACAGCCAATCGGCCCCAGCATTTT.

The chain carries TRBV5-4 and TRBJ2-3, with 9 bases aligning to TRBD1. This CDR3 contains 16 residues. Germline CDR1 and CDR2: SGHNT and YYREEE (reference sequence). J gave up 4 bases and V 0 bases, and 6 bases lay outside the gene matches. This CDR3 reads CASSLDAGTGSDTQYF. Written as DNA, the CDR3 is TGTGCCAGCAGCTTGGACGCCGGGACAGGGTCAGATACGCAGTATTTT.

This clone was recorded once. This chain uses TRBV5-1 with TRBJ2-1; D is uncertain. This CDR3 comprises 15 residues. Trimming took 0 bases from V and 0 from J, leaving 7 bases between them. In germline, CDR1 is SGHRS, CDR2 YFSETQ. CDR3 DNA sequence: TGCGCCAGCAGCTTGGATGGCAGCTCCTACAATGAGCAGTTCTTC. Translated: CASSLDGSSYNEQFF.

The CDR3 here is CASSQTGSGTPLHF. The CDR3 DNA follows: TGTGCCAGCAGCCAGACAGGGTCAGGAACACCCCTCCACTTT. This chain links TRBV6-5 with TRBJ1-6; TRBD1 matches at 7 bases. This CDR3 region has 14 residues. The germline gives CDR1 MNHEY, CDR2 SVGAGI. V shed 6 bases, J shed 11 bases, and the junction held 10 bases outside the gene matches.

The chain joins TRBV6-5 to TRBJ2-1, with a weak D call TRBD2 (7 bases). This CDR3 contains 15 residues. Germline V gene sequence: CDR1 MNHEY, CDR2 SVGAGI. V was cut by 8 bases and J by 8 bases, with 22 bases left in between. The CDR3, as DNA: TGTGCCAGCCGCCCTGGGGGGGCGCGGTACGATGAGCAGTTCTTC. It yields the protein CASRPGGARYDEQFF.